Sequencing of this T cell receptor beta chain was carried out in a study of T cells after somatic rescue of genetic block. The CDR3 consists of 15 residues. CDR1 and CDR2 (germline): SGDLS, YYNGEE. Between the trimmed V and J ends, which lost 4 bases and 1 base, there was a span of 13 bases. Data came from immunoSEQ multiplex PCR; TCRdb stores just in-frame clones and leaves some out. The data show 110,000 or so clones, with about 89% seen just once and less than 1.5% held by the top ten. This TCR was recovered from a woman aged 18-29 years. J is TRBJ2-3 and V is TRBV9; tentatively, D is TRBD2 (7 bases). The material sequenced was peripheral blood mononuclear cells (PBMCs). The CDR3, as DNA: TGTGCCAGCAGCTTAGGGGGGAGGGGCACAGATACGCAGTATTTT. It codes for CASSLGGRGTDTQYF.